Following are 32 T cell receptor beta chains from one sample sequenced in a study of blood T cell repertoires in COVID-19. Here immunoSEQ multiplex PCR was the method, and the copy in TCRdb shows in-frame clones only, minus some. The sample has roughly 170,000 clones; about 83% are singletons. Sequenced sample: peripheral blood. The receptors were gathered from a woman under 30 who had recovered from COVID-19.

The chain employs TRBV7-8 and TRBJ1-3; D remains ambiguous. Trimming left V 1 base short and J 0 bases short, with 10 bases between. Germline CDR1 and CDR2: SGHVS and FQNEAQ. The CDR3 has 16 amino acids. Here the CDR3 DNA reads TGTGCCAGCAGCTTAGAGACGTGGAGCTCTGGAAACACCATATATTTT. Translation gives CASSLETWSSGNTIYF.

The chain combines TRBV2 with TRBJ2-2; 11 nucleotides agree with TRBD1. Germline CDR1 SNHLY, CDR2 FYNNEI. V was clipped by 6 bases and J by 6 bases; unmatched bases: 6. This CDR3 spans 15 amino acids. CDR3: CASSSGTGGSGELFF. The DNA of the CDR3 is TGTGCCAGCAGCTCCGGGACAGGGGGGTCCGGGGAGCTGTTTTTT.

This chain joins TRBV10-3 and TRBJ2-7, with 13 bases matching TRBD2. The CDR3 contains 15 residues. V dropped 0 bases and J dropped 6; count of bases not matched to a gene: 2. CDR1 is ENHRY, CDR2 SYGVKD, per germline. CDR3 sequence (DNA): TGTGCCATCAGTGAGTCGGGACTAGCGGGGATCGAGCAGTACTTC. Its protein product is CAISESGLAGIEQYF.

This clone was recorded once. The chain uses TRBV6-5 and TRBJ1-1; no definite D call. Per the germline V gene, CDR1 is MNHEY and CDR2 is SVGAGI. The CDR3 has 16 residues. The germline V and J ends were trimmed by 4 bases and 7 bases, with 22 bases remaining between them. CDR3 nucleotides: TGTGCCAGCAGTTTATACCCCAGCCCCGCGGGAGGTGAAGCTTTCTTT. Protein product: CASSLYPSPAGGEAFF.

The chain couples TRBV7-3 to TRBJ2-4; TRBD1 is a possible D gene (5 bases). Germline CDR1 and CDR2: SGHTA and FQGTGA. Trimming removed 4 bases at V and 3 bases at J, with 10 bases between. The CDR3 contains 14 residues. The CDR3 region is CASSSATVKNIQYF. DNA of the CDR3: TGTGCCAGCAGCTCGGCGACAGTCAAAAACATTCAGTACTTC.

V usage is TRBV9 and J usage is TRBJ2-5; D may be TRBD1 (6 bases). Trimming shortened V by 4 bases and J by 8 bases, and 21 bases separated the two germline ends. This CDR3 contains 15 residues. Germline V CDR1 and CDR2: SGDLS, YYNGEE. Here the CDR3 reads CASSPYREQLDTQYF. The DNA for the CDR3 is TGTGCCAGCAGCCCGTACAGGGAACAGTTAGATACCCAGTACTTC.

The chain carries TRBV7-3 and TRBJ2-1; D may be TRBD2 (5 bases). The CDR3 loop spans 14 amino acids. Germline CDR1 reads SGHTA; CDR2 reads FQGTGA. V was pared by 0 bases and J by 9 bases, with 12 bases between. The CDR3 here is CASSLTGVGGEQFF. CDR3 bases: TGTGCCAGCAGCTTAACCGGGGTAGGCGGTGAGCAGTTCTTC.

J is TRBJ2-2 and V is TRBV19; 11 nucleotides match TRBD2. CDR1 is LNHDA, CDR2 SQIVND, per germline (reference sequence). The CDR3 consists of 15 residues. The V segment lost 6 bases and the J segment 7 bases; nucleotides outside the gene matches: 7. In nucleotides, the CDR3 is TGTGCCAGTAGATTTAGCGGGGGGGCCGGCGGGGAGCTGTTTTTT. Residues: CASRFSGGAGGELFF. Combining the CDR3 with reference TRBV19 and TRBJ2-2 gives the whole variable domain DGGITQSPKYLFRKEGQNVTLSCEQNLNHDAMYWYRQDPGQGLRLIYYSQIVNDFQKGDIAEGYSVSREKKESFPLTVTSAQKNPTAFYLCASRFSGGAGGELFFGEGSRLTVL.

This CDR3 reads CATSRSTAGYTF. The CDR3 nucleotides are TGTGCCACCAGCAGATCGACAGCAGGCTACACCTTC. V gene TRBV15 combines with J gene TRBJ1-2, with D perhaps matching TRBD1 (5 bases). The length of the CDR3 is 12 residues. Between the trimmed V and J ends, which lost 2 bases and 8 bases, there was a span of 9 bases. Germline CDR1 is LNHNV and CDR2 is YYDKDF (reference sequence).

The CDR3, as DNA: TGTGCCAGGGGACTAACGGGATGGGGGGAGCTGTTTTTT. It is translated as CARGLTGWGELFF. This chain connects TRBV3-1 (or the pseudogene TRBV3-2) to TRBJ2-2; 7 bases agree with TRBD2. Trimming at V came to 9 bases and at J to 8 bases, leaving 9 bases not matched to a gene. Germline values: CDR1 LGHDT, CDR2 YNNKEL (reference sequence). The CDR3 spans 13 residues.

The chain employs TRBV15 and TRBJ2-5; possible D gene TRBD1, 6 bases. The CDR3 has 16 residues. Germline CDR1 LNHNV, CDR2 YYDKDF (reference sequence). V was shortened by 2 bases and J by 5 bases, with 18 bases between the two germline ends. The CDR3 loop is CATSRPRDTRPETQYF. DNA of the CDR3: TGTGCCACCAGCAGACCACGGGACACACGCCCGGAGACCCAGTACTTC.

The chain recombines TRBV10-3 with TRBJ2-7, with 7 nucleotides matching TRBD1. Trimming cost V 9 bases and J 5 bases; bases outside gene matches: 7. CDR1 ENHRY and CDR2 SYGVKD come from the germline V gene. The CDR3 spans 12 residues. CDR3 DNA: TGTGCCATGAACAGGGGACAGAACGAGCAGTACTTC. As protein: CAMNRGQNEQYF.

This clone is a singleton in its sample. The chain combines TRBV5-1 with TRBJ2-5; 8 bases are a match to TRBD1. The V segment lost 0 bases and the J segment 3 bases; nucleotides outside the gene matches: 1. From germline, CDR1 is SGHRS and CDR2 YFSETQ. This CDR3 is built from 14 residues. This CDR3 is CASSLGTGKETQYF. CDR3 nucleotides: TGCGCCAGCAGCTTGGGGACAGGGAAAGAGACCCAGTACTTC.

This clone was observed a few times. V is TRBV25-1 and J is TRBJ1-2; D call uncertain. Germline V gives CDR1 MGHDK, CDR2 SYGVNS. The CDR3 has 12 residues. V was pared by 3 bases and J by 4 bases, with 6 bases between. The CDR3 DNA reads as TGTGCCAGCAGTGAGGTCGGCTATGGCTACACCTTC. Translating it yields CASSEVGYGYTF.

The chain links TRBV5-4 to TRBJ2-7, with D perhaps TRBD2 (5 bases). The V end lost 4 bases, the J end lost 0 bases, and 14 bases lay between the germline ends. The CDR3 is 15 amino acids. Germline V gene data show CDR1 as SGHNT and CDR2 as YYREEE (reference sequence). This CDR3 is CASSRRTASSYEQYV. The CDR3 bases are TGTGCCAGCAGCCGAAGGACTGCCAGCTCCTACGAGCAGTACGTC.

V is TRBV7-9 and J is TRBJ2-3; possible D gene TRBD2, 5 bases. CDR1 SEHNR and CDR2 FQNEAQ come from the germline V gene (reference sequence). The V and J ends lost 0 bases and 4 bases respectively, with 17 bases between them. The CDR3 covers 17 residues. In DNA, the CDR3 is TGTGCCAGCAGCTTAGCGATCAACGGGATGGGAGCAGATACGCAGTATTTT. As protein: CASSLAINGMGADTQYF.

V usage is TRBV28 and J usage is TRBJ2-3, with 11 bases identical to TRBD2. Germline V CDR1 and CDR2: MDHEN, SYDVKM. V trimming: 9 bases; J trimming: 5 bases; junction bases outside the gene matches: 7. The CDR3 loop spans 14 amino acids. In DNA, the CDR3 is TGTGCCAGTCAGACTAGCGGGAAGGGAGATACGCAGTATTTT. Encoded protein: CASQTSGKGDTQYF.

V is TRBV9 and J is TRBJ2-1; unclear D gene. Between the trimmed V and J ends, which lost 0 bases and 8 bases, there was a span of 15 bases. Germline V gene data show CDR1 as SGDLS and CDR2 as YYNGEE. The CDR3 is made up of 15 amino acids. The DNA of the CDR3 is TGTGCCAGCAGCGTAGCCCGCTTTTCCCGGGATGAGCAGTTCTTC. Amino acid sequence: CASSVARFSRDEQFF. Supplemented by reference TRBV9 and TRBJ2-1, the full variable domain reads DSGVTQTPKHLITATGQRVTLRCSPRSGDLSVYWYQQSLDQGLQFLIQYYNGEERAKGNILERFSAQQFPDLHSELNLSSLELGDSALYFCASSVARFSRDEQFFGPGTRLTVL.

The V gene is TRBV5-8, the J gene TRBJ2-2, with 9 bases lining up with TRBD2. Trimming at V came to 0 bases and at J to 1 base, leaving 13 bases not matched to a gene. There are 20 residues in the CDR3. Looked up from germline, CDR1 is SGHTS and CDR2 is YDEGEE. Here the CDR3 reads CASSLVPGLARPMNTGELFF. CDR3 bases: TGTGCCAGCAGCTTGGTACCGGGACTAGCAAGACCAATGAACACCGGGGAGCTGTTTTTT.

This chain links TRBV7-2 with TRBJ2-3, with TRBD2 matching over 11 bases. V shed 5 bases and J 2 bases; nucleotides not matched to a gene: 6. This CDR3 contains 16 residues. CDR1 and CDR2 from the germline V gene are SGHTA and FQGNSA. CDR3 amino acids: CASSQGGLADTDTQYF. DNA of the CDR3: TGTGCCAGCAGCCAAGGGGGACTAGCGGACACAGATACGCAGTATTTT.

This chain uses TRBV19 with TRBJ1-1, with no clear D. CDR3 size: 13 residues. V was shortened by 4 bases and J by 2 bases, with 8 bases between the two germline ends. Germline-derived CDR1 and CDR2 are LNHDA and SQIVND (reference sequence). The CDR3 nucleotides read TGTGCCAGTAGTAACGGGGAAAACACTGAAGCTTTCTTT. Amino acid sequence: CASSNGENTEAFF.

The chain carries TRBV2 and TRBJ1-5; 8 bases align to TRBD1. The germline V gene has CDR1 SNHLY and CDR2 FYNNEI. This CDR3 spans 15 amino acids. V lost 4 bases to trimming and J lost 1 base; unmatched junction nucleotides: 3. The CDR3 is CASSGDRGSNQPQHF. CDR3 coding DNA: TGTGCCAGCAGTGGTGACAGGGGAAGCAATCAGCCCCAGCATTTT.

The chain uses TRBV2 and TRBJ2-5, with a weak D call TRBD2 (6 bases). This CDR3 comprises 15 residues. V was trimmed by 4 bases and J by 9 bases, leaving 21 bases between them. Per germline, CDR1 SNHLY and CDR2 FYNNEI. The CDR3 spells CASSVLGQGLAAQYF. The CDR3 DNA reads as TGTGCCAGCAGTGTGTTGGGTCAGGGTTTAGCGGCCCAGTACTTC.

The J gene is TRBJ2-7, the V gene TRBV18; 7 bases line up with TRBD1. Germline V gives CDR1 KGHSH, CDR2 LQKENI. This CDR3 has 16 residues. Trimming cost V 4 bases and J 2 bases; bases outside gene matches: 11. The CDR3 protein is CASSLQQGRPPYEQYV. In DNA, the CDR3 is TGTGCCAGCTCACTACAACAGGGGCGTCCCCCCTACGAGCAGTACGTC.

The chain is built from TRBV2 and TRBJ2-1; maybe TRBD1 (5 bases). There are 14 residues in the CDR3. Trimming removed 3 bases from V and 6 bases from J, with 12 bases in between. Germline V gene data show CDR1 as SNHLY and CDR2 as FYNNEI. CDR3 sequence reads: CASSEGRAVNEQFF. The CDR3, as DNA: TGTGCCAGCAGTGAGGGCAGGGCGGTCAATGAGCAGTTCTTC.

The gene calls are TRBV3-1 (or the pseudogene TRBV3-2) and TRBJ2-3, with D unresolved. The CDR3 totals 14 residues. Germline V gene sequence: CDR1 LGHDT, CDR2 YNNKEL (reference sequence). V lost 4 bases and J 0 bases, leaving 8 bases between the germline ends. CDR3 sequence: CASSPPTSTDTQYF. The CDR3 nucleotides read TGTGCCAGCAGCCCTCCAACTAGCACAGATACGCAGTATTTT.

The rearrangement uses TRBV19 and TRBJ2-1; TRBD1 is a possible D gene (6 bases). The V end was cut by 5 bases, the J end by 4 bases, with 18 bases between. This CDR3 comprises 16 residues. Germline loops: CDR1 LNHDA, CDR2 SQIVND (reference sequence). For the CDR3, the DNA is TGTGCCAGTAGTTTCGTGACAGGTACCACGTACAATGAGCAGTTCTTC. It encodes CASSFVTGTTYNEQFF.

This clone was seen just once. The chain uses TRBV3-1 (or the pseudogene TRBV3-2) and TRBJ2-2; D may be TRBD2 (6 bases). This CDR3 region has 19 residues. V lost 0 bases and J 4 bases, leaving 21 bases between the germline ends. The germline gives CDR1 LGHDT, CDR2 YNNKEL (reference sequence). CDR3 sequence reads: CASSQEGYGGTGFTGELFF. CDR3 coding DNA: TGTGCCAGCAGCCAAGAAGGTTATGGAGGGACTGGGTTCACCGGGGAGCTGTTTTTT.

The CDR3 coding sequence is TGTGCCAGCAGCAACGGGTACGAGCAGTACGTC. Translated: CASSNGYEQYV. The V call is TRBV28, the J call TRBJ2-7; no firm D call. The CDR3 contains 11 residues. Trimming removed 6 bases from V and 4 bases from J, with 7 bases in between. Germline V lookup: CDR1 MDHEN, CDR2 SYDVKM.

J is TRBJ2-1 and V is TRBV5-1; 11 bases are shared with TRBD2. Trimming at V came to 1 base and at J to 8 bases, leaving 5 bases not matched to a gene. Germline V gives CDR1 SGHRS, CDR2 YFSETQ. This CDR3 has 15 residues. The CDR3 DNA is TGCGCCAGCAGCTTGACTAGCGGGAGCCCCCATGAGCAGTTCTTC. It is translated as CASSLTSGSPHEQFF.

This sequence joins TRBV4-1 and TRBJ2-7, with 7 bases aligning to TRBD1. Losses at the gene ends were 4 bases for V and 3 bases for J; bases not matched to a gene: 9. The CDR3 is 15 residues long. Germline V CDR1 and CDR2: MGHRA, YSYEKL. The CDR3 coding sequence is TGCGCCAGCAGCCGGGGATCGGACAGGAGCTACGAGCAGTACGTC. Translating it yields CASSRGSDRSYEQYV.

This chain's CDR3 is CASSLAAGGYTDTQYF. The CDR3 DNA reads TGCGCCAGCAGCTTAGCTGCGGGGGGTTACACAGATACGCAGTATTTT. The chain is built from TRBV5-1 and TRBJ2-3; 8 bases align to TRBD2. The CDR3 is 16 amino acids. The germline V gene encodes CDR1 SGHRS and CDR2 YFSETQ. V lost 2 bases, J lost 2 bases, and 7 bases stayed unmatched.